The source of this TCR beta chain is a study of PD-L1 blockade in urothelial cancer. Here immunoSEQ multiplex PCR was the method, and the copy in TCRdb shows in-frame clones only, minus some. The repertoire holds around 110,000 clones, more than 85% seen once, with more than 1.5% in the top ten. Time point described: peripheral blood 6 weeks after treatment start. This CDR3 comprises 15 residues. With 0 bases clipped from V and 5 bases from J, the junction kept 6 bases outside the gene matches. CDR1 and CDR2 from the germline V gene are SGHNT and YENEEA. The sample was PBMCs, taken around atezolizumab (anti-PD-L1) treatment. This clonotype originated in a man aged 55 to 69 with urothelial cancer. The chain is built from TRBV11-3 and TRBJ2-5; 7 nucleotides match TRBD2. The CDR3 DNA reads TGTGCCAGCAGCTTAGATCCGGCTAGCGGTGAGACCCAGTACTTC. This translates into CASSLDPASGETQYF.